This passage covers 19 T cell receptor beta chains from one sample sequenced in a study of CD8+CD57+ T cells in acquired aplastic anemia. Genomic DNA served as template for TCR beta VDJ and CDR3 profiling. MiXCR, applied by TCRdb to the reads, yields one record per CDR3 protein. The table lists some 190,000 distinct CDR3 sequences, around 45% of them singletons. The sequenced sample was sorted CD4+, CD8+, or CD8+CD57+ T cells (not recorded which) from PBMCs. The receptors stem from a human donor in good health.

The V and J genes are TRBV3-1 and TRBJ1-2; weak D call: TRBD1 (5 bases). Germline lookup yields CDR1 LGHDT and CDR2 YNNKEL (reference sequence). V was trimmed by 1 base and J by 4 bases, leaving 13 bases between them. The CDR3 has 15 amino acids. For the CDR3, the DNA is TGTGCCAGCAGCCAAGTATTAACAGGCCGCTATGGCTACACCTTC. This translates into CASSQVLTGRYGYTF. Supplemented by reference TRBV3-1 and TRBJ1-2, the full variable domain reads DTAVSQTPKYLVTQMGNDKSIKCEQNLGHDTMYWYKQDSKKFLKIMFSYNNKELIINETVPNRFSPKSPDKAHLNLHINSLELGDSAVYFCASSQVLTGRYGYTFGSGTRLTVV.

This chain joins TRBV24-1 and TRBJ1-5; TRBD1 matches 8 bases. V was pared by 5 bases and J by 5 bases, with 7 bases of the junction left unmatched. CDR1 KGHDR and CDR2 SFDVKD come from the germline V gene. This CDR3 comprises 15 residues. The CDR3 loop is CATSGPGGIDQPQHF. Here the CDR3 DNA reads TGTGCCACCAGTGGGCCAGGGGGCATTGATCAGCCCCAGCATTTT.

This clonotype was seen a single time. V usage is TRBV7-3 and J usage is TRBJ2-7; no firm D call. This CDR3 is built from 14 residues. The germline gives CDR1 SGHTA, CDR2 FQGTGA. The ends were cut back, 2 bases at V and 2 bases at J, with 10 bases in the middle. The CDR3 DNA is TGTGCCAGCAGCTTATTCCTAGTCCCCTACGAGCAGTACTTC. Encoded protein: CASSLFLVPYEQYF.

The gene calls are TRBV24-1 and TRBJ2-5, with D possibly being TRBD1 (5 bases). Trimming removed 3 bases at V and 5 bases at J, with 15 bases between. Germline CDR1 is KGHDR and CDR2 is SFDVKD. This CDR3 is 15 amino acids long. CDR3 nucleotides: TGTGCCACCAGTGATGGTCCAGGGAACAATGAGACCCAGTACTTC. This translates into CATSDGPGNNETQYF.

This sequence joins TRBV5-4 and TRBJ2-7; 8 positions agree with TRBD1. The ends lost 4 bases at V and 9 bases at J; junction bases unmatched: 12. The CDR3 sequence is 14 residues long. Germline-derived CDR1 and CDR2 are SGHNT and YYREEE (reference sequence). The chain's CDR3 is CASSPGDRSAGQYF. As DNA, the CDR3 is TGTGCCAGCAGCCCAGGGGACAGGTCGGCCGGGCAGTACTTC.

This clonotype was counted many times. The chain has TRBV6-1 and TRBJ1-6; D remains unclear. The germline gives CDR1 MNHNS, CDR2 SASEGT. Trimming took 8 bases from V and 0 from J, leaving 8 bases between them. The CDR3 loop spans 14 amino acids. The CDR3 coding sequence is TGTGCCAGCGGCGGCAGCTCCTATAATTCACCCCTCCACTTT. Translating it yields CASGGSSYNSPLHF.

A single count supports this clonotype. The gene calls are TRBV20-1 and TRBJ2-5, with 12 nucleotides matching TRBD2. The J call may be incorrect, as the DNA end agrees better with TRBJ2-7. Germline loops: CDR1 DFQATT, CDR2 SNEGSKA (reference sequence). The CDR3 is made up of 16 amino acids. The CDR3 loop reads CSASPGLAGCGYEQYF. CDR3 nucleotides: TGCAGTGCTAGCCCGGGACTAGCGGGCTGCGGCTACGAGCAGTACTTC.

This clonotype was observed at least ten times. This chain joins TRBV20-1 and TRBJ2-7, with 13 bases identical to TRBD2. CDR1 is DFQATT, CDR2 SNEGSKA, per germline (reference sequence). J gave up 6 bases and V 2 bases, and 10 bases lay outside the gene matches. The CDR3 has 16 residues. Written as DNA, the CDR3 is TGCAGTGCTAGATCACTAGCGGGAGGGACTACTGTCGAGCAGTACTTC. This encodes CSARSLAGGTTVEQYF.

The table lists this clonotype with a few counts. The rearrangement links TRBV7-9 to TRBJ2-5; 7 nucleotides align to TRBD1. V shed 7 bases and J 5 bases; nucleotides not matched to a gene: 4. This CDR3 is built from 12 residues. Per the germline V gene, CDR1 is SEHNR and CDR2 is FQNEAQ (reference sequence). CDR3 amino acids: CASTTGLETQYF. The DNA for the CDR3 is TGTGCCAGCACGACAGGGTTGGAGACCCAGTACTTC.

V is TRBV25-1 and J is TRBJ2-7; 9 bases map to TRBD1. This CDR3 comprises 14 residues. Trimming at V came to 10 bases and at J to 5 bases, leaving 12 bases not matched to a gene. The germline CDR1 and CDR2 sequences are MGHDK and SYGVNS. The CDR3 region has the DNA TGTGCCACGTTCTCTGGGACAGGGTTGGACGAGCAGTACTTC. As protein: CATFSGTGLDEQYF.

This clonotype was found a few times. This may be a read error: a much more frequent sequence differs by one nucleotide. The rearrangement uses TRBV11-2 and TRBJ2-5; D might be TRBD1 (6 bases). Trimming removed 4 bases from V and 7 bases from J, with 22 bases in between. This CDR3 is 16 amino acids long. Looked up from germline, CDR1 is SGHAT and CDR2 is FQNNGV. The CDR3 is CASSSTTQGSRGTQYF. DNA of the CDR3: TGTGCCAGCAGCTCAACCACACAGGGTTCACGGGGGACCCAGTACTTC.

This clonotype turned up a few times. The chain has TRBV5-4 and TRBJ2-2; weak D call: TRBD2 (5 bases). Germline V gene lookup returns CDR1 SGHNT and CDR2 YYREEE (reference sequence). CDR3 size: 16 residues. The ends were cut back, 4 bases at V and 3 bases at J, with 16 bases in the middle. CDR3 loop: CASSLGSPWDTGELFF. The DNA of the CDR3 is TGTGCCAGCAGCCTGGGGAGTCCCTGGGACACCGGGGAGCTGTTTTTT.

In this sample, this clonotype turned up many times. V is TRBV6-2 or TRBV6-3 and J is TRBJ1-5; D is ambiguous. This CDR3 has 13 amino acids. Trimming cost V 6 bases and J 3 bases, with 9 bases left between them. Per the germline V gene, CDR1 is MNHEY and CDR2 is SVGEGT. CDR3 coding DNA: TGTGCCAGCAGAAGCGGCTTCAATCAGCCCCAGCATTTT. Protein sequence: CASRSGFNQPQHF.

This clonotype was seen repeatedly, ten times or more. This rearrangement joins TRBV7-2 to TRBJ2-3; possibly TRBD1 for D (5 bases). The V gene's germline CDR1 is SGHTA and CDR2 FQGNSA. This CDR3 has 18 amino acids. With 5 bases removed from V and 4 bases from J, the gap between germline ends came to 25 bases. The DNA for the CDR3 is TGTGCCAGCAGCCCAAGGGGTGGGTCTTGGTATGATGCAGATACGCAGTATTTT. It yields the protein CASSPRGGSWYDADTQYF. The entire variable domain, with the rest obtained from reference TRBV7-2 and TRBJ2-3, is as follows: GAGVSQSPSNKVTEKGKDVELRCDPISGHTALYWYRQSLGQGLEFLIYFQGNSAPDKSGLPSDRFSAERTGGSVSTLTIQRTQQEDSAVYLCASSPRGGSWYDADTQYFGPGTRLTVL.

This clonotype has a count of ten or more. The chain uses TRBV20-1 and TRBJ2-7; 12 bases match TRBD1. The germline V gene has CDR1 DFQATT and CDR2 SNEGSKA (reference sequence). Losses at the gene ends were 3 bases for V and 5 bases for J; bases not matched to a gene: 11. This CDR3 has 16 residues. The CDR3 loop is CSARIPSGTGGNEQYF. Here the CDR3 DNA reads TGCAGTGCTAGGATACCTAGCGGGACAGGGGGCAACGAGCAGTACTTC.

This clonotype was found many times. The chain couples TRBV29-1 to TRBJ2-7, with D unclear. The CDR3 runs to 12 residues. The ends were cut back, 3 bases at V and 4 bases at J, with 10 bases in the middle. Per the germline V gene, CDR1 is SQVTM and CDR2 is ANQGSEA. The CDR3 DNA reads as TGCAGCGTTGACAGCGACACTTACGAGCAGTACTTC. It specifies CSVDSDTYEQYF.

J is TRBJ2-1 and V is TRBV24-1; 15 positions agree with TRBD2. Per germline, CDR1 KGHDR and CDR2 SFDVKD. This CDR3 comprises 15 residues. The V and J ends lost 9 bases and 2 bases, in that order; junction bases with no gene match: 1. CDR3 nucleotide sequence: TGTGCCACCGGGACTAGCGGGAGGACCTACAATGAGCAGTTCTTC. It codes for CATGTSGRTYNEQFF.

J is TRBJ1-4 and V is TRBV15; D unresolved. CDR3 length equals 16 residues. V dropped 1 base and J dropped 2 bases, with 11 bases sitting between them. From germline, CDR1 is LNHNV and CDR2 YYDKDF (reference sequence). The CDR3 nucleotides read TGTGCCACCAGCAGAGCTCCGGAATGGACTAATGAAAAACTGTTTTTT. It codes for CATSRAPEWTNEKLFF.

Only a few counts were recorded for this clonotype. The V gene is TRBV15, the J gene TRBJ1-2; a possible D gene is TRBD1 (6 bases). There are 14 residues in the CDR3. The germline CDR1 and CDR2 sequences are LNHNV and YYDKDF (reference sequence). V lost 3 bases to trimming and J lost 1 base, with 9 bases between them. CDR3 nucleotide sequence: TGTGCCACCAGCAGGGACAGCCTTAACTATGGCTACACCTTC. Amino acids: CATSRDSLNYGYTF.